This T cell receptor (beta chain) is drawn from a study of blood T cell repertoires in COVID-19. Study at large: T cells, B-cell-depleted T cells, or PBMCs supplied cDNA or gDNA.

A note on this clone: Additional DNA sequences in this sample encode the identical CDR3.

Measured with immunoSEQ multiplex PCR; TCRdb has only the in-frame clones, and not every one. The sample includes hundreds of thousands of clones, around 79% seen only once; the top ten take about 3%. The ends were cut back, 6 bases at V and 2 bases at J, with 10 bases in the middle. CDR1 and CDR2 from the germline V gene are KGHSH and LQKENI. CDR3 length equals 13 residues. The source of this sequence is a woman over 75 with acute or convalescent COVID-19. V and J are TRBV18 and TRBJ1-1; D perhaps matches TRBD1 (5 bases). The source material was peripheral blood. CDR3 in amino acids: CASSATVNTEAFF. The CDR3 region has the DNA TGTGCCAGCTCCGCGACAGTTAACACTGAAGCTTTCTTT.